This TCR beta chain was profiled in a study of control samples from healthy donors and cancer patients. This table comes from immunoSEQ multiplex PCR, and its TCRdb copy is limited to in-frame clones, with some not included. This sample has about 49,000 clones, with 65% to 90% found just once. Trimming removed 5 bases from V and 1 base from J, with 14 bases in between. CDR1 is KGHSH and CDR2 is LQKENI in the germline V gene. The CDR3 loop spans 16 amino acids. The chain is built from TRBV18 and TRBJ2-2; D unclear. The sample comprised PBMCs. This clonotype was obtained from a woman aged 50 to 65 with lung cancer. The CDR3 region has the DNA TGTGCCAGCTCAGAACAGACCACTAAGAACACCGGGGAGCTGTTTTTT. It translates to CASSEQTTKNTGELFF.